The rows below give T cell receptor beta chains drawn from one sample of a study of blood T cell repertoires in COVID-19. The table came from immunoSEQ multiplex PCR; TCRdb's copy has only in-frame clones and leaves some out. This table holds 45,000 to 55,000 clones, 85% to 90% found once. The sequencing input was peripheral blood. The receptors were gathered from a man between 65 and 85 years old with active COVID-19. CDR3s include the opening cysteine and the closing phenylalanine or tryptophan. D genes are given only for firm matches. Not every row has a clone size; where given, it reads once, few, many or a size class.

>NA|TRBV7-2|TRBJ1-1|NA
CASSVTTGNTEAFF
TGTGCCAGCAGCGTCACGACAGGGAACACTGAAGCTTTCTTT
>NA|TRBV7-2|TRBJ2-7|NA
CASSLVSFYEQYF
TGTGCCAGCAGCCTGGTGAGTTTCTACGAGCAGTACTTC
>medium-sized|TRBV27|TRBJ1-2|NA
CASKGESYGYTF
TGTGCCAGCAAGGGGGAATCCTATGGCTACACCTTC
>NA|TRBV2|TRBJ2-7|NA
CASSFSSYEQYF
TGTGCCAGCAGTTTTTCGTCCTACGAGCAGTACTTC
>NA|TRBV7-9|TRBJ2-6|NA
CASSLLQFSGANVLTF
TGTGCCAGCAGCTTACTCCAGTTCTCTGGGGCCAACGTCCTGACTTTC
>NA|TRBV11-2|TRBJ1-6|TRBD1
CASSSDRGAGYNSPLHF
TGTGCCAGCAGCTCTGACAGGGGAGCGGGCTATAATTCACCCCTCCACTTT
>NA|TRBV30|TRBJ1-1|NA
CAWSVHNTEAFF
TGTGCCTGGAGTGTACACAACACTGAAGCTTTCTTT
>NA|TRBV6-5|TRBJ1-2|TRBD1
CASSWTGGNGYTF
TGTGCCAGCAGCTGGACAGGGGGCAATGGCTACACCTTC
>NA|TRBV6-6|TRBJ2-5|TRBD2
CASSSRLAGGETQYF
TGTGCCAGCAGTTCCCGCTTAGCGGGGGGGGAGACCCAGTACTTC
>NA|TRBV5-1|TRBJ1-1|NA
CASSSGSEGMNTEAFF
TGCGCCAGCAGCTCCGGGTCCGAGGGTATGAACACTGAAGCTTTCTTT
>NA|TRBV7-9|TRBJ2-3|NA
CASSLRTPLDTQYF
TGTGCCAGCAGCTTGAGGACTCCTCTTGATACGCAGTATTTT
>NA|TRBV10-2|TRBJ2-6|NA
CASRADSPSGANVLTF
TGCGCCAGCAGAGCAGACAGTCCCTCTGGGGCCAACGTCCTGACTTTC
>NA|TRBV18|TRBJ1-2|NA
CASSPQENRGYGYTF
TGTGCCAGCTCACCCCAGGAAAATCGGGGCTATGGCTACACCTTC
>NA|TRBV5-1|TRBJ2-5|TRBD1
CASSFTGGEETQYF
TGCGCCAGCAGCTTCACAGGGGGCGAGGAGACCCAGTACTTC
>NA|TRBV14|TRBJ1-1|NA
CASSQTTGTEAFF
TGTGCCAGCAGCCAAACTACAGGGACTGAAGCTTTCTTT
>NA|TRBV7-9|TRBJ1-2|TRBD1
CASRRTGPYGYTF
TGTGCCAGCCGGCGGACAGGACCCTATGGCTACACCTTC
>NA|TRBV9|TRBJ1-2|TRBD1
CASSVEGQGNYGYTF
TGTGCCAGCAGCGTAGAGGGACAGGGAAACTATGGCTACACCTTC
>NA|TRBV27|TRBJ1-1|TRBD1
CASSQGGTEAFF
TGTGCCAGCAGTCAGGGGGGAACTGAAGCTTTCTTT
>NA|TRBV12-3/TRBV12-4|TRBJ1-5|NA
CASSPQGFQPQHF
TGTGCCAGCAGTCCTCAGGGGTTTCAGCCCCAGCATTTT
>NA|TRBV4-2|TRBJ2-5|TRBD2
CASSHPGTSGPKTQYF
TGTGCCAGCAGCCACCCCGGGACTAGCGGCCCCAAGACCCAGTACTTC
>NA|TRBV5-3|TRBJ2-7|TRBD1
CARSPGFRPGQFPLWSYEQYF
TGTGCCAGAAGCCCGGGTTTCCGCCCGGGACAGTTTCCACTCTGGTCCTACGAGCAGTACTTC
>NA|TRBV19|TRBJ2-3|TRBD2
CASSIGGGPTDTQYF
TGTGCCAGTAGTATAGGCGGGGGGCCAACAGATACGCAGTATTTT
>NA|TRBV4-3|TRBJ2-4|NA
CASSQAEGAGGAKNIQYF
TGCGCCAGCAGCCAAGCTGAGGGGGCGGGGGGAGCCAAAAACATTCAGTACTTC
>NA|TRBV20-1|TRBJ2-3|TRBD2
CSAPLAGTQYF
TGCAGTGCTCCCTTAGCGGGGACGCAGTATTTT
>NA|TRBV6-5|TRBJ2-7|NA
CASSPKVGGEQYF
TGTGCCAGCAGTCCCAAAGTTGGCGGGGAGCAGTACTTC
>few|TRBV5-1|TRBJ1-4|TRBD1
CASSWDRGRGNEKLFF
TGCGCCAGCAGCTGGGACAGGGGGCGCGGTAATGAAAAACTGTTTTTT
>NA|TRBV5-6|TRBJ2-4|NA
CASSLVGGINIQYF
TGTGCCAGCAGCTTAGTAGGGGGTATAAACATTCAGTACTTC
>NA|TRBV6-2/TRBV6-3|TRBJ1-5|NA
CASSHGRGYQPQHF
TGTGCCAGCAGCCACGGGCGGGGGTATCAGCCCCAGCATTTT